This is a list of T cell receptor beta chains from one sample in a study of T cell responses to AZD1222 COVID-19 vaccine. Clones were read by immunoSEQ multiplex PCR, and TCRdb kept only the in-frame ones, dropping some. The sample has about 120,000 clones, around 90% seen once. Sequenced here: peripheral blood, sampled on day 0 of AZD1222 vaccination. The origin of the receptors is an adult in good health. Each CDR3 is given with its conserved first and last residue. The order of the fields is V gene, J gene, D gene, clone size, CDR3 DNA, CDR3 protein. The D gene is left open where the match is weak. Some rows have no size entry. The others give once, few or many, or a class for an expanded clone.

v_call: TRBV9; j_call: TRBJ2-1; d_call: -; clone_size: once; cdr3_nt: TGTGCCAGCAGCGTAGGAGGGACAACAAACAATGAGCAGTTCTTC; cdr3_aa: CASSVGGTTNNEQFF
v_call: TRBV9; j_call: TRBJ1-1; d_call: -; clone_size: -; cdr3_nt: TGTGCCAGCAGCGTGGGACGGCTGAACACTGAAGCTTTCTTT; cdr3_aa: CASSVGRLNTEAFF
v_call: TRBV18; j_call: TRBJ2-6; d_call: -; clone_size: -; cdr3_nt: TGTGCCAGCTCACCCGGCGGAGCCTCCTCTGGGGCCAACGTCCTGACTTTC; cdr3_aa: CASSPGGASSGANVLTF
v_call: TRBV27; j_call: TRBJ1-1; d_call: TRBD1; clone_size: once; cdr3_nt: TGTGCCAGCAGTCCGGGACAGGGTGGACTGAGCACTGAAGCTTTCTTT; cdr3_aa: CASSPGQGGLSTEAFF
v_call: TRBV15; j_call: TRBJ2-7; d_call: TRBD2; clone_size: once; cdr3_nt: TGTGCCACCAGCGACCGACTAGCGGGAGGGAGATCCTCCTACGAGCAGTACTTC; cdr3_aa: CATSDRLAGGRSSYEQYF
v_call: TRBV3-1/TRBV3-2; j_call: TRBJ1-6; d_call: TRBD1; clone_size: -; cdr3_nt: TGTGCCAGCAGCTTCCGGGACAGAAATTCACCCCTCCACTTT; cdr3_aa: CASSFRDRNSPLHF
v_call: TRBV19; j_call: TRBJ2-3; d_call: TRBD2; clone_size: -; cdr3_nt: TGTGCCAGTAGTACCCCGACTAGCTACCGCCCTACTGTCACAGATACGCAGTATTTT; cdr3_aa: CASSTPTSYRPTVTDTQYF
v_call: TRBV28; j_call: TRBJ1-2; d_call: -; clone_size: -; cdr3_nt: TGTGCCAGCAGTCCCCCGGAAGGGGGTAATGGCTACACCTTC; cdr3_aa: CASSPPEGGNGYTF
v_call: TRBV29-1; j_call: TRBJ2-3; d_call: -; clone_size: -; cdr3_nt: TGCAGCGTTGAAGATCTGCCGTCTACGCAGTATTTT; cdr3_aa: CSVEDLPSTQYF
v_call: TRBV12-3/TRBV12-4; j_call: TRBJ2-5; d_call: -; clone_size: -; cdr3_nt: TGTGCCAGCAGTTTAGTTACGGAGACCCAGTACTTC; cdr3_aa: CASSLVTETQYF
v_call: TRBV7-8; j_call: TRBJ2-7; d_call: TRBD2; clone_size: -; cdr3_nt: TGTGCCAGCAGCTCACGATCAAGCGGGAGCTCCTACGAGCAGTACTTC; cdr3_aa: CASSSRSSGSSYEQYF
v_call: TRBV7-6; j_call: TRBJ1-6; d_call: -; clone_size: -; cdr3_nt: TGTGCCAGCAGAACACAGAGCTCCTATAATTCACCCCTCCACTTT; cdr3_aa: CASRTQSSYNSPLHF
v_call: TRBV3-1/TRBV3-2; j_call: TRBJ2-5; d_call: TRBD2; clone_size: -; cdr3_nt: TGTGCCAGCAGCCAAGGACTAGCGGGCCGCCAAGAGACCCAGTACTTC; cdr3_aa: CASSQGLAGRQETQYF
v_call: TRBV7-8; j_call: TRBJ2-5; d_call: -; clone_size: -; cdr3_nt: TGTGCCAGCAGCTCGTTCCAAGAGACCCAGTACTTC; cdr3_aa: CASSSFQETQYF
v_call: TRBV7-3; j_call: TRBJ2-2; d_call: -; clone_size: -; cdr3_nt: TGTGCCAGCAGCCCCTCGGGGAACACCGGGGAGCTGTTTTTT; cdr3_aa: CASSPSGNTGELFF
v_call: TRBV10-1; j_call: TRBJ2-1; d_call: TRBD2; clone_size: -; cdr3_nt: TGCGCCAGCAGTGAGTCGACGGGAGGGCCTTGGGGTGAGCAGTTCTTC; cdr3_aa: CASSESTGGPWGEQFF
v_call: TRBV12-3/TRBV12-4; j_call: TRBJ1-2; d_call: -; clone_size: -; cdr3_nt: TGTGCCAGCAAACGACAAGGTACCTATGGCTACACCTTC; cdr3_aa: CASKRQGTYGYTF
v_call: TRBV7-8; j_call: TRBJ2-3; d_call: -; clone_size: -; cdr3_nt: TGTGCCAGCAGCTCCCGAACCATAATAGGGGGGCGCACAGATACGCAGTATTTT; cdr3_aa: CASSSRTIIGGRTDTQYF
v_call: TRBV9; j_call: TRBJ1-1; d_call: TRBD1; clone_size: -; cdr3_nt: TGTGCCAGCAGCCTCTCCGGGACAGGGAGCACTGAAGCTTTCTTT; cdr3_aa: CASSLSGTGSTEAFF
v_call: TRBV14; j_call: TRBJ1-2; d_call: TRBD1; clone_size: -; cdr3_nt: TGTGCCAGCAGCCAAGCCACAGGGGTGGAGGGCTACACCTTC; cdr3_aa: CASSQATGVEGYTF
v_call: TRBV11-2; j_call: TRBJ2-7; d_call: -; clone_size: -; cdr3_nt: TGTGCCAGCAGCTTTGGTACAGGGTCCGAGCAGTACTTC; cdr3_aa: CASSFGTGSEQYF
v_call: TRBV11-2; j_call: TRBJ1-5; d_call: -; clone_size: -; cdr3_nt: TGTGCCAGCAGCTTAGGTTCAGGAGGATATAGCAATCAGCCCCAGCATTTT; cdr3_aa: CASSLGSGGYSNQPQHF
v_call: TRBV7-6; j_call: TRBJ1-1; d_call: -; clone_size: -; cdr3_nt: TGTGCCAGCAGCTTAGGGACAGTTAGCATGAACACTGAAGCTTTCTTT; cdr3_aa: CASSLGTVSMNTEAFF
v_call: TRBV28; j_call: TRBJ1-1; d_call: -; clone_size: once; cdr3_nt: TGTGCCAGCAGCCTACCGGTCGCCACTGAAGCTTTCTTT; cdr3_aa: CASSLPVATEAFF
v_call: TRBV9; j_call: TRBJ2-7; d_call: -; clone_size: once; cdr3_nt: TGTGCCAGCAGCGTAGATAGTAGAGGCGAGCAGTACTTC; cdr3_aa: CASSVDSRGEQYF
v_call: TRBV5-1; j_call: TRBJ1-2; d_call: -; clone_size: -; cdr3_nt: TGCGCCAGCACCTCTGGGGCTGAATGGCGAGGCTACACCTTC; cdr3_aa: CASTSGAEWRGYTF
v_call: TRBV27; j_call: TRBJ2-2; d_call: -; clone_size: once; cdr3_nt: TGTGCCACCTGGGGGGTGAAGGGTGGCGGGGAGCTGTTTTTT; cdr3_aa: CATWGVKGGGELFF
v_call: TRBV7-2; j_call: TRBJ2-2; d_call: -; clone_size: few; cdr3_nt: TGTGCCAGCAGCCCCCGGCCGGGCTTCCTCACCGGGGAGCTGTTTTTT; cdr3_aa: CASSPRPGFLTGELFF
v_call: TRBV5-1; j_call: TRBJ1-6; d_call: -; clone_size: -; cdr3_nt: TGCGCCAGCAGCTCGGGGACACCATCAAATTCACCCCTCCACTTT; cdr3_aa: CASSSGTPSNSPLHF
v_call: TRBV7-9; j_call: TRBJ1-2; d_call: -; clone_size: -; cdr3_nt: TGTGCCAGCAGCTTCCAGGGAACCTATGGCTACACCTTC; cdr3_aa: CASSFQGTYGYTF
v_call: TRBV30; j_call: TRBJ2-1; d_call: -; clone_size: -; cdr3_nt: TGTGCCCGAACGGGGGCGCCCGGCTCCTCCTACAATGAGCAGTTCTTC; cdr3_aa: CARTGAPGSSYNEQFF
v_call: TRBV6-2/TRBV6-3; j_call: TRBJ2-3; d_call: -; clone_size: -; cdr3_nt: TGTGCCAGCAGTTATGGGCCCCCCGGTTGGAGCACAGATACGCAGTATTTT; cdr3_aa: CASSYGPPGWSTDTQYF
v_call: TRBV3-1/TRBV3-2; j_call: TRBJ1-6; d_call: -; clone_size: -; cdr3_nt: TGTGCCAGCAGCCCAATATCCGGGCCTGCAGGCGGTTCACCCCTCCACTTT; cdr3_aa: CASSPISGPAGGSPLHF
v_call: TRBV11-2; j_call: TRBJ1-1; d_call: -; clone_size: -; cdr3_nt: TGTGCCAGCAGCCATGGGGGGGGGACGGCGAACACTGAAGCTTTCTTT; cdr3_aa: CASSHGGGTANTEAFF
v_call: TRBV10-2; j_call: TRBJ2-7; d_call: TRBD1; clone_size: medium-sized; cdr3_nt: TGCGCCAGCAGTGAGTCGGGACAGGGATATCTCGAGCAGTACTTC; cdr3_aa: CASSESGQGYLEQYF
v_call: TRBV12-3/TRBV12-4; j_call: TRBJ1-5; d_call: -; clone_size: -; cdr3_nt: TGTGCCAGCAGTTTTACCGGCAATCAGCCCCAGCATTTT; cdr3_aa: CASSFTGNQPQHF
v_call: TRBV19; j_call: TRBJ2-6; d_call: -; clone_size: -; cdr3_nt: TGTGCCAGTAGTATAAACGTGGGCTCTGGGGCCAACGTCCTGACTTTC; cdr3_aa: CASSINVGSGANVLTF
v_call: TRBV28; j_call: TRBJ1-2; d_call: -; clone_size: -; cdr3_nt: TGTGCCAGCCATTACGCGGGGGGGTTCAGGACACATAAGGTCTATGGCTACACCTTC; cdr3_aa: CASHYAGGFRTHKVYGYTF
v_call: TRBV7-2; j_call: TRBJ2-1; d_call: -; clone_size: -; cdr3_nt: TGTGCCAGCAGCTTAAATGGCCCAGGGGTTGGCAATGAGCAGTTCTTC; cdr3_aa: CASSLNGPGVGNEQFF